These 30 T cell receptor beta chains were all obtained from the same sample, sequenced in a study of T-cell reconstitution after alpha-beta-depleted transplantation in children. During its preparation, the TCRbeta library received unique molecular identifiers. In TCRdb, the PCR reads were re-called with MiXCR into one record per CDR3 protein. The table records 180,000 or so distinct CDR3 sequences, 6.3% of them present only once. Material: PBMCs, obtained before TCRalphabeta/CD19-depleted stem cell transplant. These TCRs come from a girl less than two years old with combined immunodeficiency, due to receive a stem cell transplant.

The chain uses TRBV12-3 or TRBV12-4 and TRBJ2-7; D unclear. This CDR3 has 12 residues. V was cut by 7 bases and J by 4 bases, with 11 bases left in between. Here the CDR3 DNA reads TGTGCCAGCACTCGATATGGGTACGAGCAGTACTTC. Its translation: CASTRYGYEQYF.

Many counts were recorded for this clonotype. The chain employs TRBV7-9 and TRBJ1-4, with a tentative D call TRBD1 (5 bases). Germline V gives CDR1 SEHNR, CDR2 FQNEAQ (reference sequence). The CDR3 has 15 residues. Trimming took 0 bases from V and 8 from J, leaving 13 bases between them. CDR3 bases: TGTGCCAGCAGCTTAGCAGGAGGGGTCGCCGAAAAACTGTTTTTT. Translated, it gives CASSLAGGVAEKLFF. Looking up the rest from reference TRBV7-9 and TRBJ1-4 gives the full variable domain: DTGVSQNPRHKITKRGQNVTFRCDPISEHNRLYWYRQTLGQGPEFLTYFQNEAQLEKSRLLSDRFSAERPKGSFSTLEIQRTEQGDSAMYLCASSLAGGVAEKLFFGSGTQLSVL.

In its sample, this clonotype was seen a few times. The CDR3 spells CARTSTGSDTEAFF. CDR3 nucleotide sequence: TGTGCCAGAACCTCGACAGGGTCGGACACTGAAGCTTTCTTT. The chain has TRBV2 and TRBJ1-1, with TRBD1 identical over 7 bases. The germline gives CDR1 SNHLY, CDR2 FYNNEI. V shed 9 bases, J shed 3 bases, and the junction held 10 bases outside the gene matches. CDR3 size: 14 residues.

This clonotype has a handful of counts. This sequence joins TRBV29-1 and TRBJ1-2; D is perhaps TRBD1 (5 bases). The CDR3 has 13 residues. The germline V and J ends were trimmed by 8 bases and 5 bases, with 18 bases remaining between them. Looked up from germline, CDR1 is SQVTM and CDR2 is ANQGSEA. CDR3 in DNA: TGCAGCACGATAGGCAGGGACCCATATGGCTACACCTTC. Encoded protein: CSTIGRDPYGYTF.

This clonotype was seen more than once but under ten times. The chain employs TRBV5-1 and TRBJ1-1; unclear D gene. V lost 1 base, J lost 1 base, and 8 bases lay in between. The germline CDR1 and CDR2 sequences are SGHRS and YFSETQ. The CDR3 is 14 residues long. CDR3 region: CASSLLGTNTEAFF. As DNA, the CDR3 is TGCGCCAGCAGCTTGCTGGGAACGAACACTGAAGCTTTCTTT.

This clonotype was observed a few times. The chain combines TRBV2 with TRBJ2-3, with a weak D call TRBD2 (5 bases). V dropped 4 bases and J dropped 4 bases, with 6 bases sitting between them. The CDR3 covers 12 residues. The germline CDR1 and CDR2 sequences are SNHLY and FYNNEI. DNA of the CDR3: TGTGCCAGCAGTGCGGGGTCAGATACGCAGTATTTT. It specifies CASSAGSDTQYF.

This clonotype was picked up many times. DNA of the CDR3: TGTGCCAGCAGCTTAGCGACAGGGGCGGACACTGAAGCTTTCTTT. Amino acids: CASSLATGADTEAFF. This chain uses TRBV7-2 with TRBJ1-1, with 8 bases lining up with TRBD1. Trimming took 0 bases from V and 3 from J; bases not matched to a gene: 3. The CDR3 extends over 15 amino acids. Germline values: CDR1 SGHTA, CDR2 FQGNSA.

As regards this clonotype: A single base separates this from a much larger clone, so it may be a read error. The CDR3 coding sequence is TGCAGTGCCCCCACCAGTCTAGCGGGAGGGCCGAATGAGCAGTTCTTC. Its translation is CSAPTSLAGGPNEQFF. The chain links TRBV20-1 to TRBJ2-1; 12 bases are a match to TRBD2. Germline-derived CDR1 and CDR2 are DFQATT and SNEGSKA (reference sequence). V dropped 6 bases and J dropped 7; count of bases not matched to a gene: 13. The CDR3 runs to 16 residues.

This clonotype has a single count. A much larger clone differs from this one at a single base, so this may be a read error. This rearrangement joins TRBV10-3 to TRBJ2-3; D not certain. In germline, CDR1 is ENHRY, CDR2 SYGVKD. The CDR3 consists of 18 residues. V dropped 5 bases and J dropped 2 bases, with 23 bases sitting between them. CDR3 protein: CAISLETAKRALTDTQYF. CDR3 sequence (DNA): TGTGCCATCAGTTTAGAGACTGCGAAAAGGGCACTCACAGATACGCAGTATTTT.

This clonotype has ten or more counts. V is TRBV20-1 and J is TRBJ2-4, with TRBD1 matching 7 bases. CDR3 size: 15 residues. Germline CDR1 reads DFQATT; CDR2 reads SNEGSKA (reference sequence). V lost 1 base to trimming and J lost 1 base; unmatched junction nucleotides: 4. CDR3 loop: CSARVLDRAKNIQYF. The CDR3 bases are TGCAGTGCTAGAGTCCTGGACAGGGCCAAAAACATTCAGTACTTC.

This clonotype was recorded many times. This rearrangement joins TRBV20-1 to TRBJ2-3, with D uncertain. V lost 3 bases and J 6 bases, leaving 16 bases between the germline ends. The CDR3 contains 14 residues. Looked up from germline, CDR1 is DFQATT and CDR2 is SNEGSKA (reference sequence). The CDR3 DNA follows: TGCAGTGCTAGCATGTACCTTCTGAGGGATACGCAGTATTTT. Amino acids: CSASMYLLRDTQYF.

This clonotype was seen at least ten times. The CDR3 sequence is CAISESGFWRQGTNTGELFF. As DNA, the CDR3 is TGTGCCATCAGTGAGTCAGGTTTTTGGCGCCAAGGGACGAACACCGGGGAGCTGTTTTTT. The chain links TRBV10-3 to TRBJ2-2; D gene ambiguous. Germline values: CDR1 ENHRY, CDR2 SYGVKD. V was trimmed by 0 bases and J by 0 bases, leaving 20 bases between them. CDR3 length: 20 residues.

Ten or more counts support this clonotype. The CDR3 region has the DNA TGTGCCAGCAGTTCGTGGGAAATCTACGAGCAGTACTTC. It translates to CASSSWEIYEQYF. This chain joins TRBV28 and TRBJ2-7; D not certain. Germline V lookup: CDR1 MDHEN, CDR2 SYDVKM. Deletions cut 4 bases from V and 3 bases from J, with 10 bases between. The CDR3 is made up of 13 amino acids.

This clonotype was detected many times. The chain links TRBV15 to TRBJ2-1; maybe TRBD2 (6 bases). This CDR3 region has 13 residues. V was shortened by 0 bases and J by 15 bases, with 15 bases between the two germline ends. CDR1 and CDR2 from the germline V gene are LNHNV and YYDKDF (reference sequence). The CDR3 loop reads CATSRDGGADGFF. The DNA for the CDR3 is TGTGCCACCAGCAGAGATGGAGGGGCCGACGGGTTCTTC.

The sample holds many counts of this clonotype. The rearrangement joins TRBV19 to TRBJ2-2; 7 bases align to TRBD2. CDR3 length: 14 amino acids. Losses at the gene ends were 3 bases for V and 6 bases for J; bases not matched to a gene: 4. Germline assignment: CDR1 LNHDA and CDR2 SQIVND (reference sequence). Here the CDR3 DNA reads TGTGCCAGTAGTATTACCGGGGGGTCCGGGGAGCTGTTTTTT. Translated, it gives CASSITGGSGELFF.

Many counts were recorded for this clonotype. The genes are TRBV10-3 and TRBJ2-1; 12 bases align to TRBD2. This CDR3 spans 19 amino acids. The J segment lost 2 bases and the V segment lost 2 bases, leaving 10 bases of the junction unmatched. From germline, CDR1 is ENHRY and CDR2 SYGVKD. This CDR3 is CAISETTSGGVRTYNEQFF. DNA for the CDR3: TGTGCCATCAGTGAGACGACTAGCGGGGGTGTCCGTACCTACAATGAGCAGTTCTTC.

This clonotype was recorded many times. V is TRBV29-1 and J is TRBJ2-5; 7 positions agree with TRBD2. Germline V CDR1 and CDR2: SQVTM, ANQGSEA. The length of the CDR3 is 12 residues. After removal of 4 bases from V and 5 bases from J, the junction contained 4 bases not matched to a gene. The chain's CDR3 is CSVVWGGETQYF. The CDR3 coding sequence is TGCAGCGTTGTATGGGGGGGGGAGACCCAGTACTTC.

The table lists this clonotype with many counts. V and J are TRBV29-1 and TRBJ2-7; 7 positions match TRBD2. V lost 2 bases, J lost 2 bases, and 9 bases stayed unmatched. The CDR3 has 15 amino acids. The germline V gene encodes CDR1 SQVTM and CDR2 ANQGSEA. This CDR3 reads CSVEIPGRRTYEQYF. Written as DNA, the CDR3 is TGCAGCGTTGAAATTCCCGGGAGGAGGACCTACGAGCAGTACTTC.

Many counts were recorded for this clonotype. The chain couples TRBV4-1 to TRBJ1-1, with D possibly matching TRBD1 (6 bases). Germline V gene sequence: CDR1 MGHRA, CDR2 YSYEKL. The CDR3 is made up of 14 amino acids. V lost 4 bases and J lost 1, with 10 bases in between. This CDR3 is CASSPHRENTEAFF. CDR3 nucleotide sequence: TGCGCCAGCAGCCCGCACAGGGAGAACACTGAAGCTTTCTTT.

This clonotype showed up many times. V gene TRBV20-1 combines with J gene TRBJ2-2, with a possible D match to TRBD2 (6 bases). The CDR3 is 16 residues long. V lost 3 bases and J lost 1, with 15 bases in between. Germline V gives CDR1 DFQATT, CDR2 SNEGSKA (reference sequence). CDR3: CSASPFGGKNTGELFF. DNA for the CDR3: TGCAGTGCTAGCCCTTTCGGCGGGAAGAACACCGGGGAGCTGTTTTTT.

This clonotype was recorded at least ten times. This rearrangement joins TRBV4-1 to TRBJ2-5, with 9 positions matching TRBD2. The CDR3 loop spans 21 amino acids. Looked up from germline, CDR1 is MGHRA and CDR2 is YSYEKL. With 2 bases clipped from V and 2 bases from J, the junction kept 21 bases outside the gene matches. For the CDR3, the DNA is TGCGCCAGCAGCCAAAGGGGCTTTCGCGGGAGGGCCAGCAGTTTACAAGAGACCCAGTACTTC. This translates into CASSQRGFRGRASSLQETQYF.

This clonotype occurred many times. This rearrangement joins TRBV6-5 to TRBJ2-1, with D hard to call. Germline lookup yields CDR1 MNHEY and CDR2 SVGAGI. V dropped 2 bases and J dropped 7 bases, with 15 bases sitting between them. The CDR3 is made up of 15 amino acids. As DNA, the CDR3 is TGTGCCAGCAGTTACGGTTACCTGGACGAGAATGAGCAGTTCTTC. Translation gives CASSYGYLDENEQFF.

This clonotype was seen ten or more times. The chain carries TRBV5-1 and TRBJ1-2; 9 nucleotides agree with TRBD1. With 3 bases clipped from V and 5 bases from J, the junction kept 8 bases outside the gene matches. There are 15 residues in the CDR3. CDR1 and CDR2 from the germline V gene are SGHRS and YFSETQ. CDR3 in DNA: TGCGCCAGCAGCTCCGGACAGGGGCGCGCATATGGCTACACCTTC. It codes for CASSSGQGRAYGYTF.

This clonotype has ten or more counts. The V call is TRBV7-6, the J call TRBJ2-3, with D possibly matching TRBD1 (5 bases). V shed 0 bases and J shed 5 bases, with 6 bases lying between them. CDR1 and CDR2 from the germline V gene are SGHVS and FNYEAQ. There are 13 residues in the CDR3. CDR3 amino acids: CASSLARGDTQYF. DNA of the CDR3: TGTGCCAGCAGCTTAGCAAGGGGAGATACGCAGTATTTT.

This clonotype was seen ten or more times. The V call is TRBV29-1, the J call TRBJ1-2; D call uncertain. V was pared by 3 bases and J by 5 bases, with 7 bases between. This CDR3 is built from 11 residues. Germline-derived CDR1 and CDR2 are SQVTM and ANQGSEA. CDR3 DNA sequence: TGCAGCGTTGAGGATCCATATGGCTACACCTTC. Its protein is CSVEDPYGYTF. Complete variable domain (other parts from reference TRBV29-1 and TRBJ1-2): SAVISQKPSRDICQRGTSLTIQCQVDSQVTMMFWYRQQPGQSLTLIATANQGSEATYESGFVIDKFPISRPNLTFSTLTVSNMSPEDSSIYLCSVEDPYGYTFGSGTRLTVV.

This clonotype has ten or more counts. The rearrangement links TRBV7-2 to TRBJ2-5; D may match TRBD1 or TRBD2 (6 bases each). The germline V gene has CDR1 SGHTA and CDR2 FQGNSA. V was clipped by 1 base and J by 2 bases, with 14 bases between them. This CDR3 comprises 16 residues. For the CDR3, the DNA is TGTGCCAGCAGCTTAGAATGGGGGGCCTGGCAAGAGACCCAGTACTTC. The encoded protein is CASSLEWGAWQETQYF.

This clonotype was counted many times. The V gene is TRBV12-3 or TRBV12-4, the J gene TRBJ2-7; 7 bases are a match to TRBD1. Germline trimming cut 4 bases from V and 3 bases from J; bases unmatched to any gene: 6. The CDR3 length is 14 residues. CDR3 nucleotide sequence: TGTGCCAGCAGTTACACAGGGGAGCACTACGAGCAGTACTTC. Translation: CASSYTGEHYEQYF.

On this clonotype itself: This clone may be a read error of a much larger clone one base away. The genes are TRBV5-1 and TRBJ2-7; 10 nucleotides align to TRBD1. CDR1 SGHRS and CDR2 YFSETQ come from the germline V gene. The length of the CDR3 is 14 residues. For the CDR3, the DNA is TGCGCCAGCAGCTGGGACAGGGGCGCCTACGGGCAGTACTTC. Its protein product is CASSWDRGAYGQYF.

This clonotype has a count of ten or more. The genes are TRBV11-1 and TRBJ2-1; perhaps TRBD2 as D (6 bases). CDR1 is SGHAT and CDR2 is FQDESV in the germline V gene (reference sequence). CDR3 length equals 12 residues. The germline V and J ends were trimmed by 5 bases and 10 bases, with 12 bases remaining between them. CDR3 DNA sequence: TGTGCCAGCAGCGTATTTGGAGGGGAGCAGTTCTTC. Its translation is CASSVFGGEQFF.

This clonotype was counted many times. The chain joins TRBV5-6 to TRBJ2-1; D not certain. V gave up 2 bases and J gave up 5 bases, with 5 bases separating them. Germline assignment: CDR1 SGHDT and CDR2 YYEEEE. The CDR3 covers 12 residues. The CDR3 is CASSLNNNEQFF. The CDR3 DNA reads TGTGCCAGCAGCTTAAATAACAATGAGCAGTTCTTC.